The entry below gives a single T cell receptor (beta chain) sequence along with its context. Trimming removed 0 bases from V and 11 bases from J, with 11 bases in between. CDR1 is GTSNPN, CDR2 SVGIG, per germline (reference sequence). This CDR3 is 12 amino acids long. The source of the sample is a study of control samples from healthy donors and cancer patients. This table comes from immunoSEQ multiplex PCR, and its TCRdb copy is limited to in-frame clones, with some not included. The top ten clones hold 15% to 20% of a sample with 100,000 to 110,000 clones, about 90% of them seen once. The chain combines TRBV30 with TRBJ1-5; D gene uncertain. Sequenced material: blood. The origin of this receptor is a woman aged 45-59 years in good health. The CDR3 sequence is CAWSVQDRTQHF. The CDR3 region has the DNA TGTGCCTGGAGTGTTCAAGATCGGACCCAGCATTTT.